This T cell receptor beta chain was captured by sequencing in a study of T cells in Graves' hyperthyroidism and ophthalmopathy. The overall study: Prior to any treatment, at the point of initial diagnosis, peripheral blood was collected.

There were TCR beta CDR3 regions amplified from RNA transcripts. The study used the HTBI primer set for a first-round RT-PCR of the TCR CDR3. TCRdb redid the calling of the multiplex PCR reads with MiXCR, one entry per CDR3 protein. Among around 620,000 distinct CDR3 sequences listed, approximately 15% were seen once. Germline V gene data show CDR1 as LGHNA and CDR2 as YSLEER. The CDR3 runs to 16 residues. With 4 bases clipped from V and 7 bases from J, the junction kept 13 bases outside the gene matches. This clonotype came up a few times. Its antigen remains unknown. Subjects with ophthalmopathy showed a Clinical Activity Score no lower than 3, a NOSPECS grade no lower than 4, and a duration shorter than 3 months. Study-level points and caveats: Patients with ophthalmopathy were separated from those with stable hyperthyroidism by a 13 V-J model. Most thyroid clonotypes expanded above 0.001 appeared in blood too.

This clonotype was sampled from a woman younger than 35 with Graves' ophthalmopathy. V gene TRBV4-3 combines with J gene TRBJ2-1; 7 nucleotides align to TRBD2. What was sequenced was blood. CDR3 nucleotide sequence: TGCGCCAGCAGCCCCTCAGCGGGACCTAAACGGAATGAGCAGTTCTTC. Protein: CASSPSAGPKRNEQFF.